Many counts were recorded for the clone carrying this TCR beta chain. These data originate in a study of neurological immune-mediated disorders. The time point: longitudinal time-point 2. TCRdb itself ran the 5' RACE reads through MiXCR, one entry per CDR3 protein. This table holds fewer than 70,000 distinct CDR3 sequences, less than 10% found once. This CDR3 comprises 12 residues. Germline CDR1 and CDR2: MNHEY and SVGEGT. V shed 6 bases and J shed 6 bases, with 10 bases lying between them. This chain joins TRBV6-2 or TRBV6-3 and TRBJ2-3; no clear D. The sample consisted of PBMCs. This sequence was found in a man aged 30 to 45 in good health. Here the CDR3 reads CASRPLADTQYF. As DNA, the CDR3 is TGTGCCAGCAGACCACTTGCGGATACGCAGTATTTT.